This entry is about one T cell receptor beta chain. Antigen specificity is unknown. This CDR3 has 14 residues. Trimming took 4 bases from V and 0 from J; bases not matched to a gene: 2. Germline CDR1 MNHNS, CDR2 SASEGT. This PCR relied on a set of 60 Vbeta primers and 13 Jbeta primers. The assay was immunoSEQ multiplex PCR, and TCRdb's table has in-frame clones only and misses some. The sample lists about 160,000 clones, 75% to 80% occurring once. This sample is drawn from a study of cytomegalovirus exposure and HLA in healthy donors. Study results and caveats: Productive rates of about 87% or about 30% were seen for most TCR beta V segments in an earlier analysis. When a later analysis compared HLA-associated TCR beta chains with equally common others, the HLA-associated chains turned out to be more clonally expanded and to have lower generation probabilities.

Sample: PBMCs. J is TRBJ2-5 and V is TRBV6-1; the match to TRBD1 covers 7 bases. The receptor was derived from a woman in her 50s in good health and CMV-seropositive. In nucleotides, the CDR3 is TGTGCCAGCAGTGCACAGGGGTACCAAGAGACCCAGTACTTC. This sequence encodes CASSAQGYQETQYF.